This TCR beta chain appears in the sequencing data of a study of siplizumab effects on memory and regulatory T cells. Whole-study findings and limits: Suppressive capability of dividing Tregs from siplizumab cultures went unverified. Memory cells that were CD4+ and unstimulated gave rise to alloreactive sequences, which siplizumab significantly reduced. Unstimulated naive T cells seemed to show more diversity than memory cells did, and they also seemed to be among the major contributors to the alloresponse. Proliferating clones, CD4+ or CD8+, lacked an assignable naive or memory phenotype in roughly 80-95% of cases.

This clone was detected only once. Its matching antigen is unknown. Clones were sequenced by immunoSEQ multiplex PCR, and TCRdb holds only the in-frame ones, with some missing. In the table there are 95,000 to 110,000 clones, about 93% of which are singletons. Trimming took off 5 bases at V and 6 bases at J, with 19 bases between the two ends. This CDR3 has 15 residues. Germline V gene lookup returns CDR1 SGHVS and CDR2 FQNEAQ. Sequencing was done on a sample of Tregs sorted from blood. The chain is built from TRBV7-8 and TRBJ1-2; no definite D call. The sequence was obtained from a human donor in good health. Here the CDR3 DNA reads TGTGCCAGCAGCCTCGGTCCGGGTAGGGTTGATGGCTACACCTTC. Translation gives CASSLGPGRVDGYTF.